The next 7 T cell receptor beta chains were all read from a single sample in a study of Graves' ophthalmopathy and Graves' hyperthyroidism. The authors amplified TCR beta CDR3 regions, and they did so from RNA transcripts for repertoire sequencing. RT-PCR with HTBI primers came first, then second-round multiplex PCR. One entry per CDR3 protein results from TCRdb running MiXCR on the multiplex PCR reads. The data hold 600,000 to 650,000 distinct CDR3 sequences, with approximately 21% observed a single time. The sample comprised peripheral blood. These receptors all come from a young woman with stable Graves' hyperthyroidism. Some clones in this sample may be carry-over from other donors' samples.

This clonotype was observed many times. This rearrangement joins TRBV9 to TRBJ2-5; 8 bases agree with TRBD1. The ends lost 2 bases at V and 5 bases at J; junction bases unmatched: 5. From germline, CDR1 is SGDLS and CDR2 YYNGEE. There are 14 residues in the CDR3. The CDR3 DNA reads TGTGCCAGCAGCGTTCAGGGGGCGTGGGAGACCCAGTACTTC. Residues: CASSVQGAWETQYF.

In DNA form, the CDR3 reads TGTGCCAGCCAACTCCACTATACAGGCGACAATCAGCCCCAGCATTTT. Its translation is CASQLHYTGDNQPQHF. This chain uses TRBV12-3 or TRBV12-4 with TRBJ1-5, with a possible D match to TRBD1 (5 bases). CDR3 length: 16 residues. V lost 8 bases and J lost 3, with 20 bases in between.

A few counts support this clonotype. The chain uses TRBV30 and TRBJ2-2; 7 nucleotides align to TRBD1. The CDR3 has 16 residues. The germline gives CDR1 GTSNPN, CDR2 SVGIG (reference sequence). With 4 bases clipped from V and 5 bases from J, the junction kept 13 bases outside the gene matches. The CDR3 sequence is CAWNLPGTEVTGELFF. CDR3 bases: TGTGCCTGGAACCTCCCCGGGACAGAAGTGACCGGGGAGCTGTTTTTT.

This clonotype showed up many times. The chain links TRBV5-1 to TRBJ2-7; TRBD2 matches at 8 bases. Germline CDR1 SGHRS, CDR2 YFSETQ. The V segment lost 4 bases and the J segment 0 bases; nucleotides outside the gene matches: 6. The CDR3 contains 15 residues. DNA for the CDR3: TGCGCCAGCAGCGTGAGCGGGGGTCTCTCCTACGAGCAGTACTTC. Translating it yields CASSVSGGLSYEQYF.

The rearrangement uses TRBV28 and TRBJ2-7; 7 bases match TRBD1. The CDR3 is 15 amino acids. Trimming removed 5 bases from V and 0 bases from J; junction bases left unmatched: 7. Germline V gives CDR1 MDHEN, CDR2 SYDVKM. The CDR3 nucleotides are TGTGCCAGCAGTCCCCCGACAGGGACCTCCTACGAGCAGTACTTC. The encoded protein is CASSPPTGTSYEQYF.

This clonotype has only a few counts. The CDR3 sequence: CASSPSGGLGAFF. CDR3 in DNA: TGTGCCAGCTCACCATCAGGGGGCTTAGGTGCTTTCTTT. The chain is built from TRBV18 and TRBJ1-1; 8 bases line up with TRBD1. Trimming at V came to 2 bases and at J to 11 bases, leaving 7 bases not matched to a gene. CDR1 is KGHSH, CDR2 LQKENI, per germline. This CDR3 comprises 13 residues.

This clonotype was counted ten times or more. The genes are TRBV27 and TRBJ2-7, with D perhaps TRBD1 or TRBD2 (5 bases each). Germline values: CDR1 MNHEY, CDR2 SMNVEV (reference sequence). This CDR3 is 14 amino acids long. Trimming removed 5 bases from V and 3 bases from J, with 14 bases in between. CDR3 sequence (DNA): TGTGCCAGCAGTCCCCTCAGTGGGGGCTACGAGCAGTACTTC. This translates into CASSPLSGGYEQYF.